Detailed here is one T cell receptor beta chain. Antigen unknown. Germline V gene sequence: CDR1 MDHEN, CDR2 SYDVKM. CDR3 length: 15 amino acids. The V gene lost 1 base and the J gene lost 0 bases, with 8 bases spanning the gap. The data stem from a study of T-cell reconstitution after alpha-beta-depleted transplantation in children. TCRbeta library preparation incorporated unique molecular identifiers. TCRdb re-called the PCR reads with MiXCR, one entry per CDR3 protein. The repertoire holds under 250,000 distinct CDR3 sequences, with approximately 17% as singletons. General study findings and limits: T-cell counts and diversity were attributed mostly to newly produced T cells one year after transplant. The study traced high day-60 TCRbeta diversity in some patients to surviving recipient T cells and thymic progenitors.

The V gene is TRBV28, the J gene TRBJ2-3; D is unresolved. This TCR derives from a male patient aged 2 to 9 who had a stem cell transplant for acute lymphoblastic leukemia, so the T cells may come from the graft donor. Sequencing was performed on PBMCs, mostly from graft donor cells, taken 360 days after TCRalphabeta/CD19-depleted stem cell transplant. CDR3 protein: CASSLFQLSTDTQYF. The CDR3, as DNA: TGTGCCAGCAGTTTATTTCAGTTGAGCACAGATACGCAGTATTTT.